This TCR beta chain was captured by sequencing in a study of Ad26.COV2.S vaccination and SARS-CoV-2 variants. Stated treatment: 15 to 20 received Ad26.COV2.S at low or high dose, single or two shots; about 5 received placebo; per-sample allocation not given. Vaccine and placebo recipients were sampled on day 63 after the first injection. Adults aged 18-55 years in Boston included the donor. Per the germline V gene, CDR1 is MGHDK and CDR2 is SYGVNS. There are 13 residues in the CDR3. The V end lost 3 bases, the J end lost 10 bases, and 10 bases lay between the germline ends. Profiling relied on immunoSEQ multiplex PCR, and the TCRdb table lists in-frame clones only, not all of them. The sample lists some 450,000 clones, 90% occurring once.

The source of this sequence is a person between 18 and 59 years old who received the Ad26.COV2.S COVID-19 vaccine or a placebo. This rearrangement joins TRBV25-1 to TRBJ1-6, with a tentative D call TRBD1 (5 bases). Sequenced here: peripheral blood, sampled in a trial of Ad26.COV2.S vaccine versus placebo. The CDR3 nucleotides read TGTGCCAGCAGTGATCAGGGATCCTCACCCCTCCACTTT. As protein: CASSDQGSSPLHF.